Listed below are T cell receptor beta chains from one sample, sequenced in a study of blood T cell repertoires in COVID-19. The table came from immunoSEQ multiplex PCR; TCRdb's copy has only in-frame clones and leaves some out. This sample has roughly 200,000 clones, with 70% to 90% found just once. Sequences were obtained from PBMCs or T cells enriched from blood (not recorded which). The receptors shown here come from a man under 40 who had recovered from COVID-19. CDR3s include the opening cysteine and the closing phenylalanine or tryptophan. D genes are given only for firm matches. Clone size is given for some rows only: seen once, a few or many times, or a class if the clone is expanded.

v_call: TRBV11-2
d_call: TRBD1
clone_size: NA
j_call: TRBJ1-4
cdr3_aa: CASSQHGGGNEKLFF
cdr3_nt: TGTGCCAGCAGCCAGCATGGAGGGGGCAATGAAAAACTGTTTTTT

v_call: TRBV30
d_call: NA
clone_size: NA
j_call: TRBJ1-1
cdr3_aa: CAWMGGPNTEAFF
cdr3_nt: TGTGCCTGGATGGGGGGACCAAACACTGAAGCTTTCTTT

v_call: TRBV6-5
d_call: TRBD1
clone_size: NA
j_call: TRBJ1-5
cdr3_aa: CASSPQDRAGQPQHF
cdr3_nt: TGTGCCAGCAGTCCACAGGACAGGGCGGGGCAGCCCCAGCATTTT

v_call: TRBV7-9
d_call: TRBD2
clone_size: NA
j_call: TRBJ2-1
cdr3_aa: CASRRLAGTYNEQFF
cdr3_nt: TGTGCCAGCAGACGACTAGCGGGAACCTACAATGAGCAGTTCTTC

v_call: TRBV11-2
d_call: NA
clone_size: NA
j_call: TRBJ1-6
cdr3_aa: CASSKETVSPLHF
cdr3_nt: TGTGCCAGCAGCAAAGAGACAGTGTCACCCCTCCACTTT

v_call: TRBV13
d_call: TRBD2
clone_size: NA
j_call: TRBJ2-1
cdr3_aa: CASSPGRTSGSDEQFF
cdr3_nt: TGTGCCAGCAGCCCTGGGCGGACTAGCGGGAGTGATGAGCAGTTCTTC

v_call: TRBV19
d_call: NA
clone_size: NA
j_call: TRBJ1-5
cdr3_aa: CASSMMSTSNQPQHF
cdr3_nt: TGTGCCAGTAGTATGATGAGCACTAGCAATCAGCCCCAGCATTTT

v_call: TRBV9
d_call: NA
clone_size: NA
j_call: TRBJ2-3
cdr3_aa: CASSAATAGFVGSGSTDTQYF
cdr3_nt: TGTGCCAGCAGCGCGGCCACGGCTGGGTTCGTAGGGTCGGGAAGCACAGATACGCAGTATTTT

v_call: TRBV19
d_call: TRBD1
clone_size: few
j_call: TRBJ1-2
cdr3_aa: CASTKAPTGTGGPLGRGYTF
cdr3_nt: TGTGCCAGCACCAAAGCCCCAACCGGGACAGGGGGCCCCTTGGGTAGAGGCTACACCTTC

v_call: TRBV18
d_call: NA
clone_size: NA
j_call: TRBJ1-1
cdr3_aa: CASSPTDTTNTEAFF
cdr3_nt: TGTGCCAGCTCACCTACGGACACCACGAACACTGAAGCTTTCTTT

v_call: TRBV4-3
d_call: NA
clone_size: NA
j_call: TRBJ2-7
cdr3_aa: CASSQVLGYEQYF
cdr3_nt: TGCGCCAGCAGCCAAGTACTAGGATACGAGCAGTACTTC

v_call: TRBV9
d_call: NA
clone_size: NA
j_call: TRBJ2-5
cdr3_aa: CASSVGGPETQYF
cdr3_nt: TGTGCCAGCAGCGTAGGGGGGCCGGAGACCCAGTACTTC

v_call: TRBV6-2/TRBV6-3
d_call: NA
clone_size: NA
j_call: TRBJ2-3
cdr3_aa: CASSPRRTNTDTQYF
cdr3_nt: TGTGCCAGCAGTCCCCGCCGGACTAACACAGATACGCAGTATTTT

v_call: TRBV20-1
d_call: TRBD2
clone_size: NA
j_call: TRBJ2-3
cdr3_aa: CSASQAGGGFTDTQYF
cdr3_nt: TGCAGTGCTAGTCAGGCGGGGGGCGGATTCACAGATACGCAGTATTTT

v_call: TRBV7-9
d_call: TRBD1
clone_size: NA
j_call: TRBJ2-7
cdr3_aa: CASSLEGTGAEQYF
cdr3_nt: TGTGCCAGCAGCTTAGAGGGGACAGGGGCCGAGCAGTACTTC

v_call: TRBV29-1
d_call: NA
clone_size: NA
j_call: TRBJ2-5
cdr3_aa: CSVALSWGAETQYF
cdr3_nt: TGCAGCGTTGCTCTTTCGTGGGGAGCGGAGACCCAGTACTTC

v_call: TRBV24-1
d_call: TRBD2
clone_size: once
j_call: TRBJ2-7
cdr3_aa: CATSDPTSGSEQYF
cdr3_nt: TGTGCCACCAGTGACCCCACTAGCGGGAGTGAGCAGTACTTC

v_call: TRBV27
d_call: TRBD2
clone_size: NA
j_call: TRBJ2-2
cdr3_aa: CASSPLQLSSGRAGELFF
cdr3_nt: TGTGCCAGCAGTCCCCTGCAACTATCTAGCGGGAGGGCCGGGGAGCTGTTTTTT

v_call: TRBV2
d_call: TRBD2
clone_size: NA
j_call: TRBJ2-3
cdr3_aa: CASSEERGAGTDTQYF
cdr3_nt: TGTGCCAGCAGTGAGGAGCGGGGGGCCGGCACAGATACGCAGTATTTT

v_call: TRBV18
d_call: TRBD2
clone_size: NA
j_call: TRBJ2-7
cdr3_aa: CASSPRGLAGLNEQYF
cdr3_nt: TGTGCCAGCTCACCAAGGGGACTAGCGGGTCTCAACGAGCAGTACTTC

v_call: TRBV28
d_call: NA
clone_size: NA
j_call: TRBJ1-5
cdr3_aa: CASSLYLQGVHEQHF
cdr3_nt: TGTGCCAGCAGTTTATATCTACAGGGCGTACATGAGCAGCATTTT

v_call: TRBV5-1
d_call: NA
clone_size: NA
j_call: TRBJ2-3
cdr3_aa: CASSLESASTDTQYF
cdr3_nt: TGCGCCAGCAGCTTGGAGAGCGCCTCCACAGATACGCAGTATTTT

v_call: TRBV19
d_call: TRBD1
clone_size: NA
j_call: TRBJ1-1
cdr3_aa: CASSLGQDAEAFF
cdr3_nt: TGTGCCAGTAGTCTAGGACAGGATGCTGAAGCTTTCTTT